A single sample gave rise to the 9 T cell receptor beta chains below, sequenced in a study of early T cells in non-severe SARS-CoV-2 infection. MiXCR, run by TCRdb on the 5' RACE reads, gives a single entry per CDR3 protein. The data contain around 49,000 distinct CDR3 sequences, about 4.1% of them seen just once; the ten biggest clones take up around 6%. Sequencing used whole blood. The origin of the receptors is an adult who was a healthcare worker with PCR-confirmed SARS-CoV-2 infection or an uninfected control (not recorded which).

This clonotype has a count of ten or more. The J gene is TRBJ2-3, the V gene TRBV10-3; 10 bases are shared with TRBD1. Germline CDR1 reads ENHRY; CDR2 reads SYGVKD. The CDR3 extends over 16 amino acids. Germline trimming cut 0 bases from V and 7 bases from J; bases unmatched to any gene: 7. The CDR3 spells CAISESTRTGGNTQYF. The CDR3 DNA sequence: TGTGCCATCAGTGAGTCGACTAGGACAGGGGGAAATACGCAGTATTTT.

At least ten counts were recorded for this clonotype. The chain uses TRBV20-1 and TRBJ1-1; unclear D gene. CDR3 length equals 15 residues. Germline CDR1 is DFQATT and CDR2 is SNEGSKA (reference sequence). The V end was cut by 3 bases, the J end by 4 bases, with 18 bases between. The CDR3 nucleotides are TGCAGTGCTAGGGATAGGCTACGGGTGTTCACTGAAGCTTTCTTT. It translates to CSARDRLRVFTEAFF.

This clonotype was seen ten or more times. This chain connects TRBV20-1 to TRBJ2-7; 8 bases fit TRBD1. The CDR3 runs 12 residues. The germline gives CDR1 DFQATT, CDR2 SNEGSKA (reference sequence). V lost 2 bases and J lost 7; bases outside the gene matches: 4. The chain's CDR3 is CSARQGAEEQYF. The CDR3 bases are TGCAGTGCTAGACAGGGGGCGGAAGAGCAGTACTTC.

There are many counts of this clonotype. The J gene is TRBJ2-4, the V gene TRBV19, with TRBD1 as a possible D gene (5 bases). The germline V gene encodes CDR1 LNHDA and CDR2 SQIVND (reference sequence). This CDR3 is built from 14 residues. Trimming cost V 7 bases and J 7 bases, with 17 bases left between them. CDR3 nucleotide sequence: TGTGCCAGTATTTCGACTTCCAAGGGGAACATTCAGTACTTC. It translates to CASISTSKGNIQYF.

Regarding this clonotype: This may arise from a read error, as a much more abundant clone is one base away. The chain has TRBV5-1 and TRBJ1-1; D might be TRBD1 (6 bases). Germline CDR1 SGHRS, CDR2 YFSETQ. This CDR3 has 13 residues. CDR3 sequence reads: CVSSTGTLYEAFF. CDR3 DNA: TGCGTCAGCAGCACCGGGACATTATATGAAGCTTTCTTT.

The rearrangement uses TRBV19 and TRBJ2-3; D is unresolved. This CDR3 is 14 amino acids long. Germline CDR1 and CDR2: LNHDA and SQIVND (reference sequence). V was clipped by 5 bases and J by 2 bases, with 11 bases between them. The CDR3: CASSDPYDTDTQYF. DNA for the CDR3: TGTGCCAGTAGTGACCCATACGACACAGATACGCAGTATTTT. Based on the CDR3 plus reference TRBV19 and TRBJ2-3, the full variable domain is DGGITQSPKYLFRKEGQNVTLSCEQNLNHDAMYWYRQDPGQGLRLIYYSQIVNDFQKGDIAEGYSVSREKKESFPLTVTSAQKNPTAFYLCASSDPYDTDTQYFGPGTRLTVL.

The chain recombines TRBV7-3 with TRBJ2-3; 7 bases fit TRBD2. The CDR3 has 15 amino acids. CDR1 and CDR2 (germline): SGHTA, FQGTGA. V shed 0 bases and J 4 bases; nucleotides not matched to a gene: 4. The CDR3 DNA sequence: TGTGCCAGCAGCTTAACGGTCGCGGGAGCAGATACGCAGTATTTT. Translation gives CASSLTVAGADTQYF.

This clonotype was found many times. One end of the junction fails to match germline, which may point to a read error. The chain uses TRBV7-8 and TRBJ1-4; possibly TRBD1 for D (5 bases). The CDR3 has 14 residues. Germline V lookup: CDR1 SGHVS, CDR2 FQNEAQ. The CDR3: CASTTDRTYEKLFF. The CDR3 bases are TGTGCCAGCACAACAGACAGAACTTATGAAAAACTGTTTTTT.

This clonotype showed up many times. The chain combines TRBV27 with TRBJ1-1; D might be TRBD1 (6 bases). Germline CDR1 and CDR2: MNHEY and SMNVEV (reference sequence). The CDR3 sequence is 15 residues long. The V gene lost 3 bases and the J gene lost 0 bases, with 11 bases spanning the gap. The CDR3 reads CASSLGAGVNTEAFF. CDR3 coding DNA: TGTGCCAGCAGTTTGGGTGCAGGGGTGAACACTGAAGCTTTCTTT.